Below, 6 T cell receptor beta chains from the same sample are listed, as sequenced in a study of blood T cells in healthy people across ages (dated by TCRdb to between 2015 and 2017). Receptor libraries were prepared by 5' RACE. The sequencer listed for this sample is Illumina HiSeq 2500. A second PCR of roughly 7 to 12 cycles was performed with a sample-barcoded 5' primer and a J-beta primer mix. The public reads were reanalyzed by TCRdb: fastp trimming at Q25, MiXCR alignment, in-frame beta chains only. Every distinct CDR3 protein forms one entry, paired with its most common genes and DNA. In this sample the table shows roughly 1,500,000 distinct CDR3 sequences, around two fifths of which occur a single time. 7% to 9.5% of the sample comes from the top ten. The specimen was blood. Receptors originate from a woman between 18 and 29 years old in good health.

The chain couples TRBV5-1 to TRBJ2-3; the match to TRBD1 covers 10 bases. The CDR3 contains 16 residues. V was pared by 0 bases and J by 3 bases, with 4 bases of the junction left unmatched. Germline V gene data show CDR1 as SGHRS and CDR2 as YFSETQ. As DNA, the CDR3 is TGCGCCAGCAGCTTGGCCTGGGACAGGGGAACAGATACGCAGTATTTT. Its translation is CASSLAWDRGTDTQYF. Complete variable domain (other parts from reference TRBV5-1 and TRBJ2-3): KAGVTQTPRYLIKTRGQQVTLSCSPISGHRSVSWYQQTPGQGLQFLFEYFSETQRNKGNFPGRFSGRQFSNSRSEMNVSTLELGDSALYLCASSLAWDRGTDTQYFGPGTRLTVL.

The CDR3 sequence is CASSLARGSAYNEQFF. DNA for the CDR3: TGCGCCAGCAGCTTGGCCCGGGGGAGTGCCTACAATGAGCAGTTCTTC. The rearrangement links TRBV5-1 to TRBJ2-1; D possibly corresponds to TRBD2 (6 bases). The CDR3 contains 16 residues. V was shortened by 0 bases and J by 2 bases, with 12 bases between the two germline ends. From germline, CDR1 is SGHRS and CDR2 YFSETQ.

The DNA of the CDR3 is TGCAGTGCTAGAAATACCGGGACGGTGGGAGGAGAGAGTGAAGCTTTCTTT. It is translated as CSARNTGTVGGESEAFF. The genes are TRBV20-1 and TRBJ1-1; weak D call: TRBD1 (5 bases). V was cut by 2 bases and J by 7 bases, with 26 bases left in between. Germline CDR1 is DFQATT and CDR2 is SNEGSKA (reference sequence). The CDR3 is 17 residues long.

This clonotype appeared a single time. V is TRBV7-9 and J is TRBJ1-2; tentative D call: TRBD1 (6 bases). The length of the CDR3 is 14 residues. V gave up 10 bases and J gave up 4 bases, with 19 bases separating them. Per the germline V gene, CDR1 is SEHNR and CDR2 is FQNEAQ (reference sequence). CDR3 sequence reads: CATSGAGATYGYTF. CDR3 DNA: TGTGCCACCTCTGGCGCGGGGGCGACCTATGGCTACACCTTC.

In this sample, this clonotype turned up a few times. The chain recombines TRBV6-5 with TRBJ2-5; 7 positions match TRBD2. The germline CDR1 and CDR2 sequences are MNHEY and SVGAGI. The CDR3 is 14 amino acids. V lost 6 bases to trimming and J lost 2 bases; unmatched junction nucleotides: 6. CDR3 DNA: TGTGCCAGCAGCTGGGGGACTATGCAAGAGACCCAGTACTTC. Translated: CASSWGTMQETQYF.

CDR3 in DNA: TGTGCCAGCAGTGATTCTAGCGGGGGCTCCTACGAGCAGTACTTC. Its translation is CASSDSSGGSYEQYF. The chain joins TRBV2 to TRBJ2-7; 10 bases match TRBD2. J was trimmed by 0 bases and V by 3 bases; bases with no gene match: 2. The CDR3 is 15 amino acids. Germline V lookup: CDR1 SNHLY, CDR2 FYNNEI.